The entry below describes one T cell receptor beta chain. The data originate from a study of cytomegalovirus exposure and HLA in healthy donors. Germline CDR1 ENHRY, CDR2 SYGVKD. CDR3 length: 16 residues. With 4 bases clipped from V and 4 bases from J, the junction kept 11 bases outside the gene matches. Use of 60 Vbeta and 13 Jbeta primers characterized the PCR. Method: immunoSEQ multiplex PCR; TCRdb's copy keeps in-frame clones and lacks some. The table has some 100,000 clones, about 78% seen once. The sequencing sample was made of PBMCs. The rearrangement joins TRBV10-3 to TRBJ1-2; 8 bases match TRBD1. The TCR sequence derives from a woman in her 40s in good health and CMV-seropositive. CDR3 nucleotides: TGTGCCATCAGTGCTCAGGACAGGGTGGAAGGCTATGGCTACACCTTC. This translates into CAISAQDRVEGYGYTF.